These T cell receptor beta chains were read from a single sample in a study of regulatory T cells in long-lasting Graves disease. One entry per CDR3 protein, called by TCRdb with MiXCR from the multiplex PCR reads. The sample contains fewer than 550,000 distinct CDR3 sequences, about 22% of which appear only once. The specimen was peripheral blood mononuclear cells (PBMCs), collected when the disease was refractory, from a patient treated with antithyroid drugs. The receptors here all came from a female donor with Graves disease. The conserved cysteine and the conserved F or W are not part of the CDR3 here. The order of the fields is CDR3 length, V gene, J gene, CDR3 protein.

length: 11; V: TRBV2; J: TRBJ1-2; CDR3: ASSEILGQLPA
length: 13; V: TRBV27; J: TRBJ2-5; CDR3: ASSPRDQGTETQY
length: 11; V: TRBV29-1; J: TRBJ1-1; CDR3: SVEVQTNTEAF
length: 15; V: TRBV4-3; J: TRBJ2-6; CDR3: ASPDVAGSSGANVLT
length: 10; V: TRBV27; J: TRBJ2-7; CDR3: AGHGSTDEQY
length: 13; V: TRBV5-1; J: TRBJ1-3; CDR3: ASSFGDFSGNTIY
length: 13; V: TRBV13; J: TRBJ1-2; CDR3: ASSGAGQSNYGYT
length: 9; V: TRBV7-9; J: TRBJ2-5; CDR3: ASSFGTTQY
length: 11; V: TRBV19; J: TRBJ1-1; CDR3: ASQSRGGTEAF
length: 14; V: TRBV12-3/TRBV12-4; J: TRBJ2-2; CDR3: ASSRLAQGDTGELF
length: 10; V: TRBV6-5; J: TRBJ1-1; CDR3: ASSSRTVGAF
length: 14; V: TRBV28; J: TRBJ2-1; CDR3: AGQPTGQTRFNEQF
length: 13; V: TRBV6-1; J: TRBJ2-7; CDR3: ASRVTGGITYEQY
length: 13; V: TRBV5-1; J: TRBJ2-5; CDR3: ASSLTGGDRGTQY
length: 12; V: TRBV20-1; J: TRBJ2-7; CDR3: SAGEGVRYDEQY
length: 14; V: TRBV6-2/TRBV6-3; J: TRBJ2-5; CDR3: ASSYSMLRQQETQY
length: 12; V: TRBV7-2; J: TRBJ1-2; CDR3: ASSSERGLGGYT
length: 11; V: TRBV5-6; J: TRBJ1-1; CDR3: ASSYPMNTEAF
length: 12; V: TRBV2; J: TRBJ1-1; CDR3: ASSAALPNTEAF
length: 12; V: TRBV6-2/TRBV6-3; J: TRBJ2-7; CDR3: ASGKGWSSYEQY
length: 13; V: TRBV19; J: TRBJ1-2; CDR3: ASSIVGRVNYGYT
length: 12; V: TRBV27; J: TRBJ1-2; CDR3: ASSVTGSGGGYT
length: 11; V: TRBV28; J: TRBJ1-5; CDR3: ASSRIGNQPQH
length: 12; V: TRBV10-3; J: TRBJ1-1; CDR3: AISPAGRDTEAF
length: 12; V: TRBV6-5; J: TRBJ1-3; CDR3: ASSYPSSGNTVY
length: 12; V: TRBV19; J: TRBJ2-7; CDR3: ASSGTVNSYEQY
length: 9; V: TRBV28; J: TRBJ2-1; CDR3: ASSLGDEQF
length: 15; V: TRBV12-3/TRBV12-4; J: TRBJ2-6; CDR3: ASSSPDLIPGANVLT
length: 12; V: TRBV30; J: TRBJ1-4; CDR3: AWREMGMQEKLF
length: 15; V: TRBV20-1; J: TRBJ1-1; CDR3: SARGMSRDNMNTEAF
length: 16; V: TRBV28; J: TRBJ1-6; CDR3: ASSLGLKRQAVNSPLH
length: 12; V: TRBV12-3/TRBV12-4; J: TRBJ2-7; CDR3: ASSLGGSSGEQY
length: 15; V: TRBV29-1; J: TRBJ2-2; CDR3: SVEDGAGGSYTGELF
length: 14; V: TRBV15; J: TRBJ1-5; CDR3: ATSTWDRGTHQPQH
length: 12; V: TRBV2; J: TRBJ2-7; CDR3: ASSNDRGPYEQY
length: 19; V: TRBV15; J: TRBJ1-4; CDR3: ATSRGYNGGRFSATNEKLF
length: 9; V: TRBV28; J: TRBJ1-1; CDR3: ASSFRREAF
length: 14; V: TRBV27; J: TRBJ2-2; CDR3: ASSLLGLANTGELF
length: 13; V: TRBV11-2; J: TRBJ2-7; CDR3: ASSLVGGPNYEQY
length: 9; V: TRBV30; J: TRBJ1-1; CDR3: AGYRAPEAF
length: 14; V: TRBV6-1; J: TRBJ1-5; CDR3: ASSPPGTGGHQPQH
length: 12; V: TRBV24-1; J: TRBJ1-2; CDR3: ATSDSTGGNGYT
length: 13; V: TRBV3-1; J: TRBJ2-5; CDR3: ASSQPAGGQETQY
length: 12; V: TRBV7-2; J: TRBJ1-5; CDR3: ASSFPGEDQPQH
length: 12; V: TRBV7-9; J: TRBJ1-5; CDR3: ASSGRDTVQPQH
length: 13; V: TRBV19; J: TRBJ1-1; CDR3: ASSEGTAMNTEAF
length: 13; V: TRBV10-3; J: TRBJ2-7; CDR3: AISFTSGRSHEQY
length: 10; V: TRBV24-1; J: TRBJ1-2; CDR3: ATSDDNYGYT
length: 12; V: TRBV28; J: TRBJ1-2; CDR3: ASSGPHLEDGYT
length: 13; V: TRBV29-1; J: TRBJ2-6; CDR3: SVLLIETGANVLT
length: 13; V: TRBV5-6; J: TRBJ1-4; CDR3: ASRSTGYESEKLF
length: 13; V: TRBV27; J: TRBJ1-1; CDR3: ASSLKEGGNTEAF